Reported below is one T cell receptor (beta chain). A read error may produce the germline difference seen at one junction end. The data originate from a study of blood T cell repertoires in COVID-19. The data were produced by immunoSEQ multiplex PCR, yet TCRdb's version contains in-frame clones alone and is incomplete. The sample has under 250,000 clones; 84% are singletons. Germline V gives CDR1 LGHNA, CDR2 YNFKEQ. The CDR3 is made up of 11 amino acids. V is TRBV4-2 and J is TRBJ2-4; TRBD2 is a possible D gene (6 bases). Source material: peripheral blood. This TCR came from a man in his fifties or sixties with active or convalescent COVID-19. DNA of the CDR3: TGTGCCAGCAGCTCTCACGGGACTCTCTCCTTC. Encoded protein: CASSSHGTLSF.